Reported below is one TCR beta chain. No antigen is known for it. These data are taken from a study of siplizumab effects on memory and regulatory T cells. Study-wide results and limits: Significant reduction of alloreactive sequences traceable to unstimulated CD4+ memory cells was observed with siplizumab.

Assays covered 10^5 or so TCR templates per sample. Some clones are missing from TCRdb's copy, which holds only in-frame ones; the method was immunoSEQ multiplex PCR. The sample records approximately 100,000 clones, around 90% being singletons. J gave up 3 bases and V 3 bases, and 4 bases lay outside the gene matches. CDR3 length: 15 residues. CDR1 and CDR2 from the germline V gene are MRHNA and SNTAGT. The source is a human donor in good health. The rearrangement joins TRBV6-4 to TRBJ2-1; the match to TRBD1 covers 8 bases. The specimen sequenced was Tregs sorted from blood. The chain's CDR3 is CASSEGTGLYNEQFF. The CDR3 nucleotides read TGTGCCAGCAGTGAGGGGACAGGACTCTACAATGAGCAGTTCTTC.